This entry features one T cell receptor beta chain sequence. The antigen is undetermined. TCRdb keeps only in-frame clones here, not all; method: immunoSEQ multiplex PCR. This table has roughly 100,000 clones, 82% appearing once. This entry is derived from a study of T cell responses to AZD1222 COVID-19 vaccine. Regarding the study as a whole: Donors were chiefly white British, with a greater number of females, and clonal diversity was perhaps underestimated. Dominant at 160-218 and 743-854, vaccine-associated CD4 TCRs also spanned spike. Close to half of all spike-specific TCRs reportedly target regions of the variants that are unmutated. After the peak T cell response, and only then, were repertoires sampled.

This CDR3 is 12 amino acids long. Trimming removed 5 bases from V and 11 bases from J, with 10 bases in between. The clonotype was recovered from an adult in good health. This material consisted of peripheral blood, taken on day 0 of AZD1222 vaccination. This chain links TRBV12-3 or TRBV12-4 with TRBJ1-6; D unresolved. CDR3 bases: TGTGCCAGCAGTACTGTTTATCCACCCCTCCACTTT. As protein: CASSTVYPPLHF.